The next 6 T cell receptor beta chains were all read from a single sample in a study of blood T cell repertoires in COVID-19. The repertoire was sequenced with immunoSEQ multiplex PCR; TCRdb's copy has only in-frame clones and lacks some. The data contain some 77,000 clones, around 81% of them singletons. Specimen: peripheral blood. The receptors shown here come from an older woman with acute or convalescent COVID-19.

The chain is built from TRBV27 and TRBJ1-4, with TRBD1 as a possible D gene (5 bases). V was cut by 3 bases and J by 7 bases, with 12 bases left in between. There are 14 residues in the CDR3. Germline V gene sequence: CDR1 MNHEY, CDR2 SMNVEV (reference sequence). The CDR3 nucleotides are TGTGCCAGCAGTTTCGCAGGGAATATTGAAAAACTGTTTTTT. Amino acid sequence: CASSFAGNIEKLFF. Full variable domain (missing parts from reference TRBV27 and TRBJ1-4): EAQVTQNPRYLITVTGKKLTVTCSQNMNHEYMSWYRQDPGLGLRQIYYSMNVEVTDKGDVPEGYKVSRKEKRNFPLILESPSPNQTSLYFCASSFAGNIEKLFFGSGTQLSVL.

The rearrangement joins TRBV6-1 to TRBJ1-4; possible D gene TRBD1, 5 bases. CDR1 and CDR2 from the germline V gene are MNHNS and SASEGT. Trimming took off 1 base at V and 4 bases at J, with 10 bases between the two ends. The CDR3 totals 15 residues. The CDR3 DNA is TGTGCCAGCAGTGAAGTCAACAGGAATAATGAAAAACTGTTTTTT. It yields the protein CASSEVNRNNEKLFF.

The chain uses TRBV5-4 and TRBJ1-4; 9 nucleotides line up with TRBD1. CDR3 length equals 14 residues. The germline gives CDR1 SGHNT, CDR2 YYREEE (reference sequence). V was pared by 4 bases and J by 8 bases, with 6 bases of the junction left unmatched. CDR3 residues: CASSTGQGIEKLFF. The CDR3 region has the DNA TGTGCCAGCAGCACCGGACAGGGGATCGAAAAACTGTTTTTT.

The chain links TRBV6-5 to TRBJ2-1, with 10 bases aligning to TRBD2. Germline trimming cut 8 bases from V and 8 bases from J; bases unmatched to any gene: 12. Germline V gives CDR1 MNHEY, CDR2 SVGAGI. The length of the CDR3 is 15 residues. The chain's CDR3 is CASSSLAGAVDEQFF. For the CDR3, the DNA is TGTGCCAGCTCTAGCCTAGCGGGAGCAGTGGATGAGCAGTTCTTC.

The V and J genes are TRBV5-3 and TRBJ2-4, with 7 positions matching TRBD2. TRBV5-3 is given ORF status, its function remaining uncertain. The CDR3 runs 17 residues. V shed 3 bases and J 2 bases; nucleotides not matched to a gene: 11. In nucleotides, the CDR3 is TGTGCCAGAAGCTCCCAGACTAGCCTCCTACCCAAAAACATTCAGTACTTC. Translation gives CARSSQTSLLPKNIQYF.

The CDR3 sequence is CAWSYRVGTEAFF. The CDR3 nucleotides read TGTGCCTGGAGTTACAGGGTGGGCACTGAAGCTTTCTTT. This chain links TRBV30 with TRBJ1-1, with D perhaps matching TRBD1 (6 bases). This CDR3 comprises 13 residues. V lost 2 bases, J lost 4 bases, and 11 bases lay in between. Germline CDR1 GTSNPN, CDR2 SVGIG (reference sequence).